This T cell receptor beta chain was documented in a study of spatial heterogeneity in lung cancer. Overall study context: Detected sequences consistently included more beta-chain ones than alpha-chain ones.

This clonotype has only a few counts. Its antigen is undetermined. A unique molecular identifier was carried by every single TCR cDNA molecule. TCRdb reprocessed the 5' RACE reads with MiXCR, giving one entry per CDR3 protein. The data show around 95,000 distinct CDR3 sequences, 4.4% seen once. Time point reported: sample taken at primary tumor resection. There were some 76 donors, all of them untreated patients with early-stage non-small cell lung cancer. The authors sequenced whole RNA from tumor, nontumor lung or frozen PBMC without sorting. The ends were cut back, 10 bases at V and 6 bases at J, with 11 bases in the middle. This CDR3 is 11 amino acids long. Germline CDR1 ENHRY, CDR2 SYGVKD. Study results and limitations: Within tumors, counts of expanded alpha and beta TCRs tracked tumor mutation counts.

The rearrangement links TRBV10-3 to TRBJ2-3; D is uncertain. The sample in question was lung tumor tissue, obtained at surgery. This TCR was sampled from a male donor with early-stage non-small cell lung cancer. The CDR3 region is CATRSEDTQYF. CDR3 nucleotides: TGTGCCACCCGGTCGGAGGATACGCAGTATTTT.